This T cell receptor (beta chain) originates from a study of cytomegalovirus exposure and HLA in healthy donors. Germline V lookup: CDR1 LNHNV, CDR2 YYDKDF (reference sequence). With 3 bases clipped from V and 6 bases from J, the junction kept 6 bases outside the gene matches. The CDR3 has 15 amino acids. Use of 60 Vbeta and 13 Jbeta primers characterized the PCR. Produced via immunoSEQ multiplex PCR; TCRdb's table is partial and in-frame only. The data hold about 73,000 clones, with roughly 82% observed a single time. Worth noting for this clone: The antigen is not known.

The study, taken as a whole, reports: Rarity characterized most TCR sequences, yet some public TCRs appeared in many donors.

This TCR was sampled from a man aged 65 to 79 in good health and CMV-seronegative. The chain employs TRBV15 and TRBJ1-4; 8 bases are shared with TRBD1. The sample consisted of PBMCs. CDR3 DNA: TGTGCCACCAGCAGCCAAGGGACAGGACATGAAAAACTGTTTTTT. Encoded protein: CATSSQGTGHEKLFF.